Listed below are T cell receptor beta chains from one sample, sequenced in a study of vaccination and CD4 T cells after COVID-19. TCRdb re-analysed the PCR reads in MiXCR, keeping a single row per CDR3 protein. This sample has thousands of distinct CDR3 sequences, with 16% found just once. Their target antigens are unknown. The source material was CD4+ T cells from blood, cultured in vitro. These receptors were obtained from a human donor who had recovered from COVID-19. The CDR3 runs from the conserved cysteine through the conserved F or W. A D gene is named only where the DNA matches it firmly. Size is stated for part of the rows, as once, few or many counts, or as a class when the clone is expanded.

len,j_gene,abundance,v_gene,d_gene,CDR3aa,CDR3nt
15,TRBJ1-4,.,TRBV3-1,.,CASSQVIGANEKLFF,TGTGCCAGCAGCCAAGTCATCGGGGCTAATGAAAAACTGTTTTTT
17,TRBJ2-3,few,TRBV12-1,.,CASSSGTSGQYTDTQYF,TGTGCCAGCAGCTCCGGGACTAGCGGCCAATACACAGATACGCAGTATTTT
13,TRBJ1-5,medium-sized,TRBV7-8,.,CASSLVGGQPQHF,TGTGCCAGCAGCTTAGTGGGGGGTCAGCCCCAGCATTTT
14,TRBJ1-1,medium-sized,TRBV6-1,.,CASTQAGEYSQAFF,TGTGCCAGCACCCAGGCCGGGGAGTATTCTCAAGCTTTCTTT
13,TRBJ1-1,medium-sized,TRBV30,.,CAWSPGHGWGAFF,TGTGCCTGGAGTCCGGGACACGGTTGGGGAGCTTTCTTT
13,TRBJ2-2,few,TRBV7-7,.,CASSLAPSGELFF,TGTGCTAGCAGCTTAGCTCCGTCCGGGGAGCTGTTTTTT
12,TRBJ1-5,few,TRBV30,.,CAANREGQPQHF,TGTGCCGCAAACAGGGAGGGTCAGCCCCAGCATTTT
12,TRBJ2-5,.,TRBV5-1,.,CASSLGSETQYF,TGCGCCAGCAGCTTGGGTTCAGAGACCCAGTACTTC
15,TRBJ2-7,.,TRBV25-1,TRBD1,CASRPTARGQIEQYF,TGTGCCAGCAGACCCACGGCAAGGGGGCAGATAGAGCAGTACTTC
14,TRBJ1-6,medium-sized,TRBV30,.,CAWSVSSGNSPLHF,TGTGCCTGGAGTGTATCCTCCGGAAATTCACCCCTCCACTTT
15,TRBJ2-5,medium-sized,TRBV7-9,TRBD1,CASSRDRGSLETQYF,TGTGCCAGCAGCCGGGACAGGGGATCACTGGAGACCCAGTACTTC
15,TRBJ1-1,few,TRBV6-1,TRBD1,CASSPGTGMNTEAFF,TGTGCCAGCAGTCCCGGGACAGGGATGAACACTGAAGCTTTCTTT
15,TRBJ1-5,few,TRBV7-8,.,CASSLRQGEAQPQHF,TGTGCCAGCAGCTTACGGCAGGGAGAGGCTCAGCCCCAGCATTTT
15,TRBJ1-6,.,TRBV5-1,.,CASSLAFLGDSPLHF,TGCGCCAGCAGCTTGGCCTTTTTGGGTGATTCACCCCTCCACTTT
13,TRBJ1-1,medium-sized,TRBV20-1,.,CSASTRPGTEAFF,TGCAGTGCGAGCACTAGACCTGGGACTGAAGCTTTCTTT
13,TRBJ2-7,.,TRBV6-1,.,CASSPAAALEQYF,TGTGCCAGCAGTCCTGCGGCTGCATTGGAGCAGTACTTC
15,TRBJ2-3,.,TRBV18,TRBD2,CASSPLAGVTDTQYF,TGTGCCAGCTCACCACTTGCGGGGGTAACAGATACGCAGTATTTT
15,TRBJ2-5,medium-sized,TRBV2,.,CASSFVGAGQETQYF,TGTGCCAGCAGTTTTGTTGGGGCGGGGCAAGAGACCCAGTACTTC
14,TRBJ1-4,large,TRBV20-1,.,CSARGVGGAEKLFF,TGCAGTGCTAGAGGGGTTGGGGGTGCAGAAAAACTGTTTTTT
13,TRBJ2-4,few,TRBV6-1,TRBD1,CASRRTGANIQYF,TGTGCCAGCAGGAGGACAGGGGCAAACATTCAGTACTTC
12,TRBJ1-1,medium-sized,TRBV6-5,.,CASSSRGSEAFF,TGTGCCAGCAGTTCCCGTGGGTCTGAAGCTTTCTTT
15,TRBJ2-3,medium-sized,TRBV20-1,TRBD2,CSATGLAGYGDTQYF,TGCAGTGCTACGGGACTAGCGGGGTACGGGGATACGCAGTATTTT
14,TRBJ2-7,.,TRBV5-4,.,CASSADSSSYEQYF,TGTGCCAGCAGCGCGGACTCGAGCTCCTACGAGCAGTACTTC
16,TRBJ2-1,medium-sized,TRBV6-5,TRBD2,CASSYGTSGALNEQFF,TGTGCCAGCAGTTACGGGACTAGCGGGGCCCTCAATGAGCAGTTCTTC
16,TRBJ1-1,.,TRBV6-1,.,CASYPGQTKPNTEAFF,TGTGCCAGTTACCCGGGGCAGACCAAGCCGAACACTGAAGCTTTCTTT
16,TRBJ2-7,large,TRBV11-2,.,CASSLGLGAGIYEQYF,TGTGCCAGCAGCTTAGGGTTGGGCGCAGGGATTTACGAGCAGTACTTC
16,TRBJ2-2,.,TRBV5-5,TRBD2,CASSLLSGKNTGELFF,TGTGCCAGCAGCTTGCTTAGCGGGAAGAACACCGGGGAGCTGTTTTTT
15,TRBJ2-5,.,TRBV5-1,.,CASSLRLSAQETQYF,TGCGCCAGCAGCTTAAGACTTAGCGCCCAAGAGACCCAGTACTTC
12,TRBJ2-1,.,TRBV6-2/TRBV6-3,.,CASGGNYNEQFF,TGTGCCAGCGGCGGCAATTACAATGAGCAGTTCTTC
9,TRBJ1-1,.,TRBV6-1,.,CASPRRAFF,TGTGCCAGCCCTCGGCGCGCTTTCTTT
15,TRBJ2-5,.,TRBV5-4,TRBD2,CASSWTSGDQETQYF,TGTGCCAGCAGCTGGACTAGCGGGGACCAAGAGACCCAGTACTTC
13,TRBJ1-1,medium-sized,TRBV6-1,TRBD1,CASSGQGATEAFF,TGTGCCAGCAGTGGGCAGGGGGCTACTGAAGCTTTCTTT
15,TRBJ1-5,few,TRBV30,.,CAWSKGQGSNQPQHF,TGTGCCTGGAGTAAGGGCCAGGGCTCCAATCAGCCCCAGCATTTT
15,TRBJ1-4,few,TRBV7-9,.,CASSLERGVNEKLFF,TGTGCCAGCAGCTTAGAGAGGGGCGTTAATGAAAAACTGTTTTTT
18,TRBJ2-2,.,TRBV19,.,CASSLSGPPSPGTGELFF,TGTGCCAGTAGTCTTTCCGGGCCTCCCTCCCCGGGGACCGGGGAGCTGTTTTTT
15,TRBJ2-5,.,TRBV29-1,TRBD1,CSVRTNRGHQETQYF,TGCAGCGTGAGGACTAACAGGGGGCATCAAGAGACCCAGTACTTC
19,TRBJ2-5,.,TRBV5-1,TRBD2,CASSLVPGLAGGLAETQYF,TGCGCCAGCAGCTTGGTTCCGGGACTAGCGGGGGGGCTAGCAGAGACCCAGTACTTC
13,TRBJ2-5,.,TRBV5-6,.,CASSTTGQETQYF,TGTGCCAGCAGCACAACAGGGCAAGAGACCCAGTACTTC
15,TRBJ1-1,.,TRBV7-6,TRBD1,CASSLAGTGDTEAFF,TGTGCCAGCAGCTTAGCCGGGACAGGGGATACTGAAGCTTTCTTT
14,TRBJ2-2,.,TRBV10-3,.,CAISESKVTGELFF,TGTGCCATCAGTGAGTCGAAAGTAACCGGGGAGCTGTTTTTT
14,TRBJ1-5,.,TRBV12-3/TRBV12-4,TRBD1,CASSPDRGNQPQHF,TGTGCCAGCAGCCCCGACAGGGGGAATCAGCCCCAGCATTTT
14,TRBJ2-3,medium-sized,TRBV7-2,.,CASSPGGGTDTQYF,TGTGCCAGCAGCCCAGGAGGTGGCACAGATACGCAGTATTTT
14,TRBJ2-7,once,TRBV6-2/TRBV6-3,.,CASTRQGGVHEQYF,TGTGCCAGCACACGACAGGGAGGCGTCCACGAGCAGTACTTC
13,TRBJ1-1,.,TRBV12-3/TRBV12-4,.,CASSSRGETEAFF,TGTGCCAGCAGTTCGCGGGGGGAAACTGAAGCTTTCTTT
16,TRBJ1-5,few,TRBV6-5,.,CASSYGSGRSNQPQHF,TGTGCCAGCAGTTACGGCTCAGGCCGGAGCAATCAGCCCCAGCATTTT
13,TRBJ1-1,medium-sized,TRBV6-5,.,CASSYGQNTEAFF,TGTGCCAGCAGTTACGGCCAGAACACTGAAGCTTTCTTT
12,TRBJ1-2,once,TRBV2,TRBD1,CASRSDRGNYTF,TGTGCCAGCAGATCGGACAGGGGAAACTACACCTTC